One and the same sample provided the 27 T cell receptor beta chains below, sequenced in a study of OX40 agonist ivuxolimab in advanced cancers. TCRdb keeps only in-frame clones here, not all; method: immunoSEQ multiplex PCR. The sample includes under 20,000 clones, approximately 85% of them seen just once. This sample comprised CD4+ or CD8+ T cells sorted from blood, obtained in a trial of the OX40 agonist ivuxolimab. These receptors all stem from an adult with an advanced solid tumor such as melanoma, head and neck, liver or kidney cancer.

The CDR3 protein is CASSQERGRSGNTIYF. CDR3 coding DNA: TGCGCCAGCAGCCAAGAACGAGGCCGCTCTGGAAACACCATATATTTT. The V and J genes are TRBV4-3 and TRBJ1-3, with unresolved D. V gave up 0 bases and J gave up 0 bases, with 9 bases separating them. CDR3 length: 16 amino acids. The germline CDR1 and CDR2 sequences are LGHNA and YSLEER.

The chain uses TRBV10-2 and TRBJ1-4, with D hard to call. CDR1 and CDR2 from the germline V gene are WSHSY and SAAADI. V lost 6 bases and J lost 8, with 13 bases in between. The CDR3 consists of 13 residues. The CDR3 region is CASRDWLREKLFF. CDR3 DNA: TGCGCCAGCAGGGACTGGCTAAGAGAAAAACTGTTTTTT.

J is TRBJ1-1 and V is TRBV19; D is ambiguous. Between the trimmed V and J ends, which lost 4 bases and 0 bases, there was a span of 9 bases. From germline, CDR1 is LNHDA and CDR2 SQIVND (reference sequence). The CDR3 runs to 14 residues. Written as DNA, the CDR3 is TGTGCCAGTAGTAGAGGCCCCATGAACACTGAAGCTTTCTTT. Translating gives CASSRGPMNTEAFF. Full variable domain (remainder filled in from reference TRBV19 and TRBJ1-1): DGGITQSPKYLFRKEGQNVTLSCEQNLNHDAMYWYRQDPGQGLRLIYYSQIVNDFQKGDIAEGYSVSREKKESFPLTVTSAQKNPTAFYLCASSRGPMNTEAFFGQGTRLTVV.

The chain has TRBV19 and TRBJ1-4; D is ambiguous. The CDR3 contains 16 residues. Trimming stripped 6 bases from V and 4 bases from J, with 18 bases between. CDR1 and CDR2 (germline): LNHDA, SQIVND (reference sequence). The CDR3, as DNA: TGTGCCAGTAGCCGTAAGGACCGTCCAATTAATGAAAAACTGTTTTTT. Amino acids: CASSRKDRPINEKLFF.

This CDR3 reads CASTFTGELFF. CDR3 DNA: TGTGCCAGCACCTTCACCGGGGAGCTGTTTTTT. V and J are TRBV7-9 and TRBJ2-2; D is unclear. The germline gives CDR1 SEHNR, CDR2 FQNEAQ (reference sequence). The CDR3 is 11 amino acids. The V gene lost 7 bases and the J gene lost 4 bases, with 4 bases spanning the gap.

The CDR3 sequence: CASSWTLLAGGHNEQFF. In DNA, the CDR3 is TGCGCCAGCAGCTGGACGCTTCTAGCGGGAGGGCACAATGAGCAGTTCTTC. The rearrangement joins TRBV5-1 to TRBJ2-1; 12 positions agree with TRBD2. Losses at the gene ends were 3 bases for V and 5 bases for J; bases not matched to a gene: 9. The CDR3 has 17 amino acids. Germline V gene data show CDR1 as SGHRS and CDR2 as YFSETQ.

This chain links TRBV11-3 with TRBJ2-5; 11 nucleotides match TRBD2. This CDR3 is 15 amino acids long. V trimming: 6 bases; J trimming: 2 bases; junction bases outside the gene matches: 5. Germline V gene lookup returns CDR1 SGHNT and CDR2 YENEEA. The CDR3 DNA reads TGTGCCAGCAGATCGCGACTAGCGGGGCAAGAGACCCAGTACTTC. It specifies CASRSRLAGQETQYF. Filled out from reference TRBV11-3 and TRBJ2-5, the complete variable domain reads EAGVVQSPRYKIIEKKQPVAFWCNPISGHNTLYWYLQNLGQGPELLIRYENEEAVDDSQLPKDRFSAERLKGVDSTLKIQPAELGDSAVYLCASRSRLAGQETQYFGPGTRLLVL.

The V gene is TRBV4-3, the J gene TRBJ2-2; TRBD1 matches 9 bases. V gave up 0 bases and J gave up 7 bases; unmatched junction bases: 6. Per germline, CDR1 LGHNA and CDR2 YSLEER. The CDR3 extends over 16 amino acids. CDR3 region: CASSQDRDRVVGELFF. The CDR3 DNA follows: TGCGCCAGCAGCCAAGATAGGGACAGGGTGGTCGGGGAGCTGTTTTTT.

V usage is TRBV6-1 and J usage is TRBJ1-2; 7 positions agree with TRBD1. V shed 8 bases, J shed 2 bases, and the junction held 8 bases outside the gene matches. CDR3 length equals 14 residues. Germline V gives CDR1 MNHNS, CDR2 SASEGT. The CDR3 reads CASRQEQGNYGYTF. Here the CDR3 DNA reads TGTGCCAGCCGACAAGAACAGGGGAACTATGGCTACACCTTC.

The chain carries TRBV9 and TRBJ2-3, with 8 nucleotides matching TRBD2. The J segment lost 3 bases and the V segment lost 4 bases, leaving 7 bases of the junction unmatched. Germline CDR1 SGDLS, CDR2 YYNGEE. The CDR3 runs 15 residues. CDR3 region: CASSPREGLTDTQYF. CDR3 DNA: TGTGCCAGCAGCCCACGGGAGGGCCTTACAGATACGCAGTATTTT.

The CDR3 reads CASSPRLAGGYEQYF. In DNA, the CDR3 is TGTGCCAGTAGTCCCCGACTGGCGGGGGGGTACGAGCAGTACTTC. The gene calls are TRBV19 and TRBJ2-7; 9 bases line up with TRBD2. The germline CDR1 and CDR2 sequences are LNHDA and SQIVND (reference sequence). V lost 5 bases to trimming and J lost 4 bases; unmatched junction nucleotides: 9. The CDR3 runs to 15 residues. Complete variable domain (other parts from reference TRBV19 and TRBJ2-7): DGGITQSPKYLFRKEGQNVTLSCEQNLNHDAMYWYRQDPGQGLRLIYYSQIVNDFQKGDIAEGYSVSREKKESFPLTVTSAQKNPTAFYLCASSPRLAGGYEQYFGPGTRLTVT.

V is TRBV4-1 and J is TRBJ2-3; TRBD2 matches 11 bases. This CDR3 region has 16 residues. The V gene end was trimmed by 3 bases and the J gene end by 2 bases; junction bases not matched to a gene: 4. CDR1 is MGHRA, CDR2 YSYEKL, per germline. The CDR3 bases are TGCGCCAGCAGCCAGGGACTAGCGGAATTCACAGATACGCAGTATTTT. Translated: CASSQGLAEFTDTQYF.

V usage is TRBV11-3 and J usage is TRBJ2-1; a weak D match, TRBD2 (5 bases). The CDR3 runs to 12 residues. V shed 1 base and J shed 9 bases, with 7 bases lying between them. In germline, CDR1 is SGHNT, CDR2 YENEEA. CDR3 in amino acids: CASSLGRGEQFF. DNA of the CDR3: TGTGCCAGCAGCTTAGGTCGGGGTGAGCAGTTCTTC.

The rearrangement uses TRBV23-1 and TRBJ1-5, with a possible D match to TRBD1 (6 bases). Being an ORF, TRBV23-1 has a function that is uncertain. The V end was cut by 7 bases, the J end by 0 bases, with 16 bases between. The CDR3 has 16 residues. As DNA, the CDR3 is TGCGCCAGCACGGGACACACTACAATTAGCAATCAGCCCCAGCATTTT. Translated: CASTGHTTISNQPQHF.

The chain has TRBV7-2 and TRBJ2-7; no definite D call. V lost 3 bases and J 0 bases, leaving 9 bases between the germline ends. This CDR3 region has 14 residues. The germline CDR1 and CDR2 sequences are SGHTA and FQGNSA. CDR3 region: CASSLGLSSYEQYF. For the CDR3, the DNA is TGTGCCAGCAGCTTGGGTTTGTCCTCCTACGAGCAGTACTTC.

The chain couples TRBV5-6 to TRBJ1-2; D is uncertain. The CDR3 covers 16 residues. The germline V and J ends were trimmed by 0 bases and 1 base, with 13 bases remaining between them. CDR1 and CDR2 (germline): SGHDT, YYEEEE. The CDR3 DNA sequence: TGTGCCAGCAGCTTGGCGGAGTGGGCAAGTAACTATGGCTACACCTTC. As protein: CASSLAEWASNYGYTF.

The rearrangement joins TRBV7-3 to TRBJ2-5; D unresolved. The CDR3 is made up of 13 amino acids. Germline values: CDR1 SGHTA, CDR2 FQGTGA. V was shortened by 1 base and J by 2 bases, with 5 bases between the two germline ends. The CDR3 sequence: CASSLIRQETQYF. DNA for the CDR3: TGTGCCAGCAGCTTAATAAGGCAAGAGACCCAGTACTTC. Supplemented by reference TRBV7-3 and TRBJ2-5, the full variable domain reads GAGVSQTPSNKVTEKGKYVELRCDPISGHTALYWYRQSLGQGPEFLIYFQGTGAADDSGLPNDRFFAVRPEGSVSTLKIQRTERGDSAVYLCASSLIRQETQYFGPGTRLLVL.

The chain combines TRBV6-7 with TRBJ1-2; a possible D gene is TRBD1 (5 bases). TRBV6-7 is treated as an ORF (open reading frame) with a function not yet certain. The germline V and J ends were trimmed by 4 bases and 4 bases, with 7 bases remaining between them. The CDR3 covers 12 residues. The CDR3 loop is CASSFDSYGYTF. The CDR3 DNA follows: TGTGCCAGCAGTTTCGACAGCTATGGCTACACCTTC.

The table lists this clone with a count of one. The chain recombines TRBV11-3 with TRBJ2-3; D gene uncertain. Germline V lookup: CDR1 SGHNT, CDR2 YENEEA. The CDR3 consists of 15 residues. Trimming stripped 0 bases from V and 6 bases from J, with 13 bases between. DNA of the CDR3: TGTGCCAGCAGCTTAGATGGCCAGCCCCGGGATACGCAGTATTTT. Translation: CASSLDGQPRDTQYF.

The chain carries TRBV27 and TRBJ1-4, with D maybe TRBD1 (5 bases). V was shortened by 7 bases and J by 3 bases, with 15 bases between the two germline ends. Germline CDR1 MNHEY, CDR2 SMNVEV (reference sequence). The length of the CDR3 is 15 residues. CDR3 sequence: CASILGGDPNEKLFF. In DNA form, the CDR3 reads TGTGCCAGCATCCTAGGCGGGGACCCTAATGAAAAACTGTTTTTT.

The CDR3, as DNA: TGTGCCAGCTCACCACCGACTTCGGAGGGGACTAATGAAAAACTGTTTTTT. Encoded protein: CASSPPTSEGTNEKLFF. This chain links TRBV18 with TRBJ1-4; weak D call: TRBD1 (5 bases). Looked up from germline, CDR1 is KGHSH and CDR2 is LQKENI. The V gene lost 0 bases and the J gene lost 2 bases, with 13 bases spanning the gap. This CDR3 spans 17 amino acids.

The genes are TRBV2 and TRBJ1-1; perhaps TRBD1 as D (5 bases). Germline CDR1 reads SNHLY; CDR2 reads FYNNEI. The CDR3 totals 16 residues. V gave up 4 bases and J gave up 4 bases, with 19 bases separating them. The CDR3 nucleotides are TGTGCCAGCAGTGCCCAGGGTTTTTTGGGGGGCACTGAAGCTTTCTTT. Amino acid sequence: CASSAQGFLGGTEAFF.

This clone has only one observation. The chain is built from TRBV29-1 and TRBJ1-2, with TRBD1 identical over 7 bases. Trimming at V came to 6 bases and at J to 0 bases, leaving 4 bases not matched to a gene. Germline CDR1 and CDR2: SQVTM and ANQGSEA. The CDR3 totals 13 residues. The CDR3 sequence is CSVHRGANYGYTF. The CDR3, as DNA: TGCAGCGTCCACAGGGGAGCTAACTATGGCTACACCTTC.

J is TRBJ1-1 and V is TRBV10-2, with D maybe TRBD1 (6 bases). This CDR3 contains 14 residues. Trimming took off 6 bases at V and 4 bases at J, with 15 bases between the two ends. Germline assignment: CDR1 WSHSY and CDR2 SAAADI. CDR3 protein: CASRKGEWGTEAFF. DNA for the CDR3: TGCGCCAGCAGGAAGGGGGAGTGGGGCACTGAAGCTTTCTTT.

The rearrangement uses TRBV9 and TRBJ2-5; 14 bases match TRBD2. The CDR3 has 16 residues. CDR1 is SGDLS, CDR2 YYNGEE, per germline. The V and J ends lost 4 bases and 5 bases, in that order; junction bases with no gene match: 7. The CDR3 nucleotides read TGTGCCAGCAGCCCCCAGGGACTAGCGGGAGCGGAGACCCAGTACTTC. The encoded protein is CASSPQGLAGAETQYF.

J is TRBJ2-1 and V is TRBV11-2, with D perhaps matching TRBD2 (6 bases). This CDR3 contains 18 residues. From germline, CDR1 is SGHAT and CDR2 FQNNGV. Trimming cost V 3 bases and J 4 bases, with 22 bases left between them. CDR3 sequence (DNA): TGTGCCAGCAGCTTCGGAGATACCTCGGGACTGACTTACAATGAGCAGTTCTTC. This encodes CASSFGDTSGLTYNEQFF.

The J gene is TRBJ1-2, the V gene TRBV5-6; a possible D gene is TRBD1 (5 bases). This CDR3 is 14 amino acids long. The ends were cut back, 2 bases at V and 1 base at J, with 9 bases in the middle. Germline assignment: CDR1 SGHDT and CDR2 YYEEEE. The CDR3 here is CASSFGHLNYGYTF. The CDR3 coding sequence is TGTGCCAGCAGCTTCGGACACCTTAACTATGGCTACACCTTC.